The clone carrying this T cell receptor (beta chain) has only a few counts. V dropped 4 bases and J dropped 2; count of bases not matched to a gene: 9. CDR3 length equals 19 residues. Germline V gene lookup returns CDR1 KGHDR and CDR2 SFDVKD. One entry per CDR3 protein, called by TCRdb with MiXCR from the 5' RACE reads. Among around 490,000 distinct CDR3 sequences listed, around 20% were seen once. The data belong to a study of identical twins. The same data also contributed to another study, on yellow fever vaccine responses in identical twins.

Sequencing input: CD4+ T cells sorted from blood. The TCR was taken from a woman younger than 30 in good health. The chain employs TRBV24-1 and TRBJ2-4, with 14 positions matching TRBD2. CDR3: CATSETGTSGSVSKNIQYF. The CDR3 DNA reads as TGTGCCACCAGTGAAACCGGGACTAGCGGGAGTGTTTCCAAAAACATTCAGTACTTC.